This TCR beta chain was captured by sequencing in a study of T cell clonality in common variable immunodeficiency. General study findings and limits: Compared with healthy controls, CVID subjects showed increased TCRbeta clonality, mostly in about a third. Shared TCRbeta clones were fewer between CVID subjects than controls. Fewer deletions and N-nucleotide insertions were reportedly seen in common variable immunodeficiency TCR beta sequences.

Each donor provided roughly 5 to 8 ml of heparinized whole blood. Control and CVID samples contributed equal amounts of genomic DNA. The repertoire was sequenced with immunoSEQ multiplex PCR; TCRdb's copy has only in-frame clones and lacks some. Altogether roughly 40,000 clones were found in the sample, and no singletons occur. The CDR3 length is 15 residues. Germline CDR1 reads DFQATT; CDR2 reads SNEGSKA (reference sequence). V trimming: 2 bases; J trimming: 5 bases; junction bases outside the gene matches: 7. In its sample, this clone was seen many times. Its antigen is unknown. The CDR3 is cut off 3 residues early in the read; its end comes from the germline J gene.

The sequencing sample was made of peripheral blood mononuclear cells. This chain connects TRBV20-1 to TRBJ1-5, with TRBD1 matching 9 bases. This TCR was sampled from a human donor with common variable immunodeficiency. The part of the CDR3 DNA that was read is TGCAGTGCTAGACCCCCCCGGACAGGGGATCAGCCC. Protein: CSARPPRTGDQP. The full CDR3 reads CSARPPRTGDQPQHF.